The 19 T cell receptor beta chains below come from one sample, sequenced in a study of cytomegalovirus exposure and HLA in healthy donors. Here immunoSEQ multiplex PCR was the method, and the copy in TCRdb shows in-frame clones only, minus some. The repertoire holds roughly 260,000 clones, with roughly 89% as singletons. The sample taken for sequencing was PBMCs. Every receptor here comes from a woman younger than 35 in good health and CMV-seronegative.

The CDR3 coding sequence is TGTGCCAGCAGTTACTCGACACTCAATGAAAAACTGTTTTTT. This codes for CASSYSTLNEKLFF. The chain combines TRBV6-5 with TRBJ1-4; the D is unclear. The germline V and J ends were trimmed by 0 bases and 5 bases, with 7 bases remaining between them. This CDR3 is built from 14 residues. Per germline, CDR1 MNHEY and CDR2 SVGAGI.

CDR3 in amino acids: CASSGGQPQHF. DNA for the CDR3: TGTGCCAGCAGTGGAGGTCAGCCCCAGCATTTT. The chain joins TRBV2 to TRBJ1-5, with D unresolved. Germline V gives CDR1 SNHLY, CDR2 FYNNEI. The CDR3 totals 11 residues. V lost 4 bases and J lost 6, with 4 bases in between.

The chain carries TRBV28 and TRBJ2-2; tentative D call: TRBD2 (7 bases). CDR1 is MDHEN and CDR2 is SYDVKM in the germline V gene. The CDR3 loop spans 16 amino acids. V lost 6 bases, J lost 5 bases, and 19 bases lay in between. CDR3 nucleotides: TGTGCCAGCAGCCCCGCCGCGGGGGCCTGGACCGGGGAGCTGTTTTTT. Amino acid sequence: CASSPAAGAWTGELFF. Filled out from reference TRBV28 and TRBJ2-2, the complete variable domain reads DVKVTQSSRYLVKRTGEKVFLECVQDMDHENMFWYRQDPGLGLRLIYFSYDVKMKEKGDIPEGYSVSREKKERFSLILESASTNQTSMYLCASSPAAGAWTGELFFGEGSRLTVL.

This clone came up once. CDR3 DNA sequence: TGTGCCAGCAGGGCCGGAGGCAACTATGGCTACACCTTC. It is translated as CASRAGGNYGYTF. The chain uses TRBV6-1 and TRBJ1-2; D remains ambiguous. The length of the CDR3 is 13 residues. Trimming pared 6 bases from V and 2 bases from J, leaving 10 bases between. Germline values: CDR1 MNHNS, CDR2 SASEGT.

The chain carries TRBV2 and TRBJ2-7; TRBD1 matches 9 bases. V shed 6 bases and J 3 bases; nucleotides not matched to a gene: 9. Germline V gene data show CDR1 as SNHLY and CDR2 as FYNNEI. The CDR3 extends over 15 amino acids. The CDR3 nucleotides read TGTGCCAGCAGCCTCTTGAGACAGGGGGACTACGAGCAGTACGTC. This translates into CASSLLRQGDYEQYV.

As for this clone: At one of its ends the junction is not consistent with the germline gene, which may arise from a read error. This chain joins TRBV27 and TRBJ2-2, with 7 bases lining up with TRBD1. Germline CDR1 MNHEY, CDR2 SMNVEV (reference sequence). The CDR3 length is 18 residues. CDR3 sequence reads: CASSLFRVGTVNAGELFF. As DNA, the CDR3 is TGTGCCAGCAGTTTATTTAGAGTCGGGACAGTGAACGCCGGGGAGCTGTTTTTT.

The chain links TRBV7-9 to TRBJ1-5; TRBD1 agrees at 10 bases. Gene TRBJ2-3 matches the end of the DNA better, so the J call may be wrong. Germline lookup yields CDR1 SEHNR and CDR2 FQNEAQ (reference sequence). This CDR3 region has 15 residues. This CDR3 is CASSPGTGVDQPQYF. CDR3 nucleotides: TGTGCCAGCAGCCCCGGGACAGGGGTAGATCAGCCCCAGTATTTT.

The V and J genes are TRBV5-1 and TRBJ1-3; D uncertain. Germline V CDR1 and CDR2: SGHRS, YFSETQ. Trimming cost V 0 bases and J 6 bases, with 13 bases left between them. CDR3 length equals 15 residues. This CDR3 is CASSLAGPYTNTIYF. The CDR3 region has the DNA TGCGCCAGCAGCTTGGCTGGGCCATACACAAACACCATATATTTT.

This clone was detected only once. The V and J genes are TRBV18 and TRBJ1-5, with 8 bases lining up with TRBD1. CDR3 length: 14 residues. CDR1 KGHSH and CDR2 LQKENI come from the germline V gene. With V trimmed by 5 bases and J by 6 bases, 6 bases remained unmatched. CDR3 loop: CASSSSGGGQPQHF. CDR3 coding DNA: TGTGCCAGCTCATCTTCAGGGGGCGGTCAGCCCCAGCATTTT.

This sequence joins TRBV19 and TRBJ2-1; tentatively, D is TRBD1 (5 bases). This CDR3 spans 14 amino acids. CDR1 is LNHDA and CDR2 is SQIVND in the germline V gene (reference sequence). V lost 6 bases to trimming and J lost 5 bases, with 14 bases between them. As DNA, the CDR3 is TGTGCCAGTAGATTGCAAGGGGTTCACAATGAGCAGTTCTTC. This translates into CASRLQGVHNEQFF. Full variable domain (remainder filled in from reference TRBV19 and TRBJ2-1): DGGITQSPKYLFRKEGQNVTLSCEQNLNHDAMYWYRQDPGQGLRLIYYSQIVNDFQKGDIAEGYSVSREKKESFPLTVTSAQKNPTAFYLCASRLQGVHNEQFFGPGTRLTVL.

The rearrangement joins TRBV5-1 to TRBJ1-2, with 8 bases aligning to TRBD1. Trimming cost V 2 bases and J 5 bases; bases outside gene matches: 8. CDR1 and CDR2 from the germline V gene are SGHRS and YFSETQ. This CDR3 is 15 amino acids long. The DNA of the CDR3 is TGCGCCAGCAGCTTAGGACAGGGCGAGTGGTATGGCTACACCTTC. Its translation: CASSLGQGEWYGYTF.

This chain links TRBV5-4 with TRBJ2-7, with no clear D. Germline V gives CDR1 SGHNT, CDR2 YYREEE (reference sequence). V lost 4 bases and J lost 2, with 13 bases in between. This CDR3 comprises 14 residues. The CDR3: CASSRPDSTYEQYF. For the CDR3, the DNA is TGTGCCAGCAGCCGACCGGATAGCACCTACGAGCAGTACTTC. The variable domain in full, completed from reference TRBV5-4 and TRBJ2-7, reads ETGVTQSPTHLIKTRGQQVTLRCSSQSGHNTVSWYQQALGQGPQFIFQYYREEENGRGNFPPRFSGLQFPNYSSELNVNALELDDSALYLCASSRPDSTYEQYFGPGTRLTVT.

The genes are TRBV4-1 and TRBJ2-7; D is possibly TRBD2 (6 bases). The CDR3 extends over 14 amino acids. Trimming took off 0 bases at V and 5 bases at J, with 11 bases between the two ends. Germline-derived CDR1 and CDR2 are MGHRA and YSYEKL. The CDR3 sequence: CASSQDTGGNEQYF. The CDR3 bases are TGCGCCAGCAGCCAAGATACCGGGGGTAACGAGCAGTACTTC.

The sample holds a few counts of this clone. The V call is TRBV27, the J call TRBJ1-3; D remains unclear. Trimming pared 1 base from V and 4 bases from J, leaving 8 bases between. The CDR3 sequence is 14 residues long. The germline CDR1 and CDR2 sequences are MNHEY and SMNVEV (reference sequence). As DNA, the CDR3 is TGTGCCAGCAGTTTATGGGCAGGAGGAAACACCATATATTTT. This gives the protein CASSLWAGGNTIYF.

The J gene is TRBJ1-1, the V gene TRBV5-4, with a possible D match to TRBD1 (5 bases). Germline loops: CDR1 SGHNT, CDR2 YYREEE (reference sequence). V was trimmed by 1 base and J by 0 bases, leaving 7 bases between them. This CDR3 contains 14 residues. DNA of the CDR3: TGTGCCAGCAGCTTGCAGGGAATGAACACTGAAGCTTTCTTT. It encodes CASSLQGMNTEAFF.

The rearrangement joins TRBV6-5 to TRBJ2-7, with 8 bases aligning to TRBD1. The CDR3 runs to 14 residues. The germline CDR1 and CDR2 sequences are MNHEY and SVGAGI. V gave up 10 bases and J gave up 4 bases; unmatched junction bases: 12. CDR3 loop: CATEGTGPIYEQYF. The CDR3 DNA reads as TGTGCCACGGAAGGGACAGGACCGATTTACGAGCAGTACTTC.

This sequence joins TRBV19 and TRBJ2-7; D uncertain. Trimming removed 6 bases at V and 2 bases at J, with 5 bases between. The germline gives CDR1 LNHDA, CDR2 SQIVND (reference sequence). The CDR3 contains 11 residues. CDR3 DNA sequence: TGTGCCAGTAGCGGAGCCTACGAGCAGTACTTC. This translates into CASSGAYEQYF.

The rearrangement uses TRBV6-4 and TRBJ2-3; 11 nucleotides line up with TRBD2. V was clipped by 1 base and J by 1 base; unmatched bases: 1. CDR1 and CDR2 from the germline V gene are MRHNA and SNTAGT. The CDR3 spans 16 residues. The CDR3 DNA is TGTGCCAGCAGTGACTTTAGCGGGGGGGGCACAGATACGCAGTATTTT. This sequence encodes CASSDFSGGGTDTQYF.

The chain employs TRBV10-3 and TRBJ1-2; TRBD1 agrees at 7 bases. The junction had 5 bases not matched to a gene; V was cut back by 3 bases and J by 4 bases. Germline V gene data show CDR1 as ENHRY and CDR2 as SYGVKD. This CDR3 comprises 14 residues. The DNA of the CDR3 is TGTGCCATCAGTGAACGCGGGACAGCCTATGGCTACACCTTC. It encodes CAISERGTAYGYTF.